The source of this T cell receptor (beta chain) is a study of T cells expressing NK-cell markers (dated by TCRdb to 2018 to 2021). With regard to the full study: Seven or eight donors provided sorted CD3+CD56+NKG2C+, CD3+CD56+NKG2C- and CD3+CD56-NKG2C+ T-cell subsets, whose TCR beta-chain repertoires were profiled. Illumina HiSeq 2000/2500, MiSeq or NextSeq was used to sequence libraries as 2 x 150 bp reads. Among the eight sequenced donors, seven were HCMV-seropositive and one was HCMV-seronegative. The eight sequenced donors were randomly selected healthy volunteers, three men and five women.

As concerns this clonotype: No cognate antigen has been identified for it.

Reading from cysteine to phenylalanine, the CDR3 counts 13 amino acids. The entry carries no DNA sequence. In the germline V gene, CDR1 corresponds to MNHNS and CDR2 to SASEGT. Study-wide findings and limitations: Those dominant clonotypes were again the most abundant among CD3+CD56-NKG2C+ cells in four donors, at roughly 28.3-60.1%. In five to seven donors, the dominant CD3+CD56+NKG2C+ clonotypes were found to rank among the top 10 CD8+ clonotypes and to make up 1.0-7.0% of CD8+ T cells. It remained unclear whether the expanded NKG2C-expressing T cell clones were specific for HCMV antigens.

HCMV-specific IgG was detected in serum with a commercial ELISA kit to determine HCMV serostatus. Peripheral blood mononuclear cells were isolated from blood by Ficoll density gradient centrifugation. Sequencing was performed on an Illumina HiSeq 2000. The TCR beta cDNA libraries were made using 5'RACE template switching, a step that added both a universal primer site and unique molecular identifiers. cDNA synthesis was primed from the TCR beta constant segment and was followed by two successive PCR amplification steps. The study's processing was this. MIGEC handled demultiplexing of the reads and grouping by UMI, while MiTCR was used to assemble and quantify clonotypes. To exclude erroneous sequences, any TCR cDNA sequence not supported by at least two reads was discarded. Downstream repertoire analysis used the tcR package, and clonotypes were matched across fractions by CDR3 nucleotide sequence plus V segment. VDJmatch was used to annotate antigen specificity against VDJdb, with one amino acid substitution in CDR3 allowed. Each entry corresponds to one CDR3 protein sequence from reads that TCRdb reprocessed, and DNA is not given. These V and J calls rely on TCRdb rather than the paper's analysis. In this sample's table one finds roughly 390,000 distinct CDR3 sequences. The top ten hold roughly a tenth of the sample.

This clonotype was sampled from a woman aged 45-65 years in good health. Donor details come from another sample of the same person, matched by shared clones. Sequencing was performed on blood T cells: a sorted CD56 or NKG2C T cell subset, CD4+ or CD8+ T cells, or bulk PBMC T cells (not recorded which). The chain is encoded by TRBV6-1 joined to TRBJ2-3; TCRdb returns TRBD2, unconfirmable since there is no DNA. The CDR3 corresponds to CASPLAGTDTQYF.